This TCR beta chain was profiled in a study of T-cell reconstitution after alpha-beta-depleted transplantation in children. Study-wide results and caveats: Certain patients had high TCRbeta diversity at day 60, and it came from recipient T cells and thymic progenitors that survived. Several hundred graft clones that had expanded were reportedly the source of alpha-beta T cells about two months after transplant. By one year post-transplant, T-cell counts and diversity largely arose from T cells that were newly produced.

On this clonotype: What it binds is unknown.

The library targeted TCRbeta and was prepared with unique molecular identifiers. TCRdb independently ran MiXCR on the PCR reads; one entry per CDR3 protein. Of 300,000 to 350,000 distinct CDR3 sequences detected, roughly 25% appear once; the ten largest clones hold around 9.9%. The TCR comes from a male patient between 10 and 17 years old who had a stem cell transplant for acute lymphoblastic leukemia, so the T cells may come from the graft donor. Sample: PBMCs, mostly from graft donor cells, taken 180 days after TCRalphabeta/CD19-depleted stem cell transplant.

The CDR3 reads CSVPKTGVQTQYF. CDR3 DNA: TGCAGTGTTCCAAAGACAGGGGTGCAGACCCAGTACTTC. This sequence joins TRBV20-1 and TRBJ2-5, with 8 nucleotides matching TRBD1. The length of the CDR3 is 13 residues. Germline lookup yields CDR1 DFQATT and CDR2 SNEGSKA (reference sequence). V was pared by 7 bases and J by 6 bases, with 10 bases of the junction left unmatched.